This T cell receptor beta chain emerged from a study of T cells in Graves' hyperthyroidism and ophthalmopathy (dated by TCRdb to between 2017 and 2020). For the wider study: Peripheral blood was sampled at the time of initial diagnosis, prior to any treatment. To identify TCR V-J signatures that set the groups apart, the researchers used a discovery cohort of 95 to 100 patients, made up of under 45 with Graves' ophthalmopathy and 55 to 65 with stable Graves' hyperthyroidism. Prospective prediction of ophthalmopathy was tested in an independent validation cohort of 18 to 20 hyperthyroidism patients and around 16 patients who later progressed to ophthalmopathy. For training and testing, the 100 patients in the discovery cohort were randomly divided in a 7:3 ratio. Thyroid tissue and blood T-cell repertoires from six Graves' hyperthyroidism patients were also compared in the study. Once sampling was done, hyperthyroidism patients were given methimazole at a starting dose of 30 mg daily, whereas ophthalmopathy patients were given high-dose intravenous methylprednisolone. The paper reports TCR Vbeta CDR3 sequencing of approximately 140 peripheral blood samples: 43 ophthalmopathy, fewer than 85 hyperthyroidism and around 17 progressor patients.

TCR beta CDR3 regions were amplified from RNA transcripts. The TCR CDR3 was subjected to a first round of RT-PCR using the HTBI primer set and the Qiagen OneStep RT-PCR kit. The libraries were constructed in a second round of multiplex PCR and then size-selected and purified. Sequencing of the libraries was done on an Illumina HiSeq2000 using paired-end 100 bp reads. Under the source paper's analysis protocol: SOAPnuke was used to process the raw data, with reads discarded if the reads contained adapters or uncalled bases, had a mean Phred below 15, or lacked an exact constant-primer or identifier match. COPE v1.2.5 was used to merge the high-quality paired reads, and each unique nucleotide sequence was defined as a clonotype. MiTCR v1.1 was used to align the clonotypes against IMGT TRBV, TRBD and TRBJ reference segments. Analysis was restricted to V-J combinations with a frequency above 0.0001, which covered 99.2% of repertoires. The TCS score was defined as the ratio of F50 (clonal expansion) to E x V (chaos), calculated using BLOSUM62-based TCRdist between CDR3 peptides within each V-J. Welch's t-statistics and random forest reduced approximately 520 V-J features to fewer than 15, which were used in a naive Bayes classifier (R e1071). TCRdb reprocessed the public reads (quality trimming at Q25 with fastp, clone calling with MiXCR) and kept in-frame beta chains. Every entry covers one CDR3 protein and lists the most common genes and DNA from its rows. For this entry, the V and J calls and clone size follow TCRdb and not the study's own pipeline. The sample table contains hundreds of thousands of distinct CDR3 sequences; only one count was recorded for nearly 20% of them. The ten biggest clones cover roughly 50% of the sample.

Looking up the germline V gene (reference sequence) yields CDR1 LGHDT and CDR2 YNNKEL. Taken from cysteine to phenylalanine, the CDR3 has 16 residues. Here the CDR3 DNA is all that survives: 48 bases in frame from base 1. Cut back by 5 bases and 9 bases, the V and J ends lie 23 bases apart. In the ophthalmopathy patients, disease was moderately to severely active, with a Clinical Activity Score of 3 or more, a NOSPECS grade of 4 or more, and a duration of less than 3 months. Exclusion was applied to patients with uncontrolled infections, other autoimmune diseases, pregnancy or lactation. Clinical symptoms, serum thyroxine and TRAb, thyroid ultrasound, and orbital computed tomography formed the basis for the diagnoses. PBMCs were separated from around 9.1 ml of fresh peripheral blood using Ficoll-Paque density gradient centrifugation. Trizol reagent was used to extract total RNA, and RNA quality was then checked on an Agilent 2100 Bioanalyzer.

What the study reported, not specific to this receptor: During validation, the model predicted progression to ophthalmopathy a median of around six months ahead of onset, with just under 71% sensitivity and 72.22% specificity. Most expanded thyroid clonotypes (frequency above 0.001) were also detected in blood, suggesting blood repertoires may reflect thyroid immune responses. A 13 V-J signature model separated ophthalmopathy from stable hyperthyroidism, with around 90% sensitivity and 81% to 82% specificity in cross-validation and 80%/75% in testing. No statistical method was used to set the sample size in advance, and investigators knew the group allocation.

This clonotype was recorded a few times. Its antigen target is currently unknown. No base-level quality is on record; no much larger clone is a single base apart. This sequence was found in a man aged 35 to 55 with Graves' ophthalmopathy. The V gene is TRBV3-1 and the J gene is TRBJ2-1; the D gene remains uncertain. Sequenced: blood. The DNA is TGTGCCAGCAGCTCTACGACTCCTAAGCCTCCCCTTGAGCAGTTCTTC. This codes for CASSSTTPKPPLEQFF.